Here is one TCR beta chain with its context. In the original processing: In the immunoSEQ data, sequences were junction-only and lacked quality scores, so filtering differed. Some clones are missing from TCRdb's copy, which holds only in-frame ones; the method was immunoSEQ multiplex PCR. That table furnishes V, J and clone size, whereas the DNA furnished D and trimming. The table records some 580,000 clones, 95% to 98% of them present only once. The V gene's germline CDR1 is MNHEY and CDR2 SMNVEV (reference sequence). The J segment lost 5 bases and the V segment lost 6 bases, leaving 13 bases of the junction unmatched. The CDR3 has 16 amino acids. Naive CD8 populations comprised CD45RO-negative cells positively selected for CCR7, excluding terminally differentiated effector memory CD45RA+ cells. This sample was included in a study of shared clonotypes between healthy human individuals. For the study at large: The study drew on two women and three men aged 18 to 49 as donors.

Sequencing input: naive CD8+ T cells sorted from blood. This chain uses TRBV27 with TRBJ2-7, with TRBD2 matching over 10 bases. The clonotype was recovered from a man aged 30 to 45 in good health. The CDR3 nucleotides are TGTGCCAGCAGCACACTGGGGGCTAGCGGGAGCAACGAGCAGTACTTC. Translation gives CASSTLGASGSNEQYF.